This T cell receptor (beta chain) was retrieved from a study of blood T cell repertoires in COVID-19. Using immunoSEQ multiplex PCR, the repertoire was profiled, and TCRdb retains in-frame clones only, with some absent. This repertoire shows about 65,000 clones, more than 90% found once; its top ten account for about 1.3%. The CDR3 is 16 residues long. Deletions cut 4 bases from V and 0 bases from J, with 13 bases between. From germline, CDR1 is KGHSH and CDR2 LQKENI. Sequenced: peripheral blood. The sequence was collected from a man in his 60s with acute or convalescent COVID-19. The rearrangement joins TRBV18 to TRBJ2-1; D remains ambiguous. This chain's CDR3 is CASSLVPRSSYNEQFF. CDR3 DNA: TGTGCCAGCTCACTCGTCCCCCGGAGCTCCTACAATGAGCAGTTCTTC.